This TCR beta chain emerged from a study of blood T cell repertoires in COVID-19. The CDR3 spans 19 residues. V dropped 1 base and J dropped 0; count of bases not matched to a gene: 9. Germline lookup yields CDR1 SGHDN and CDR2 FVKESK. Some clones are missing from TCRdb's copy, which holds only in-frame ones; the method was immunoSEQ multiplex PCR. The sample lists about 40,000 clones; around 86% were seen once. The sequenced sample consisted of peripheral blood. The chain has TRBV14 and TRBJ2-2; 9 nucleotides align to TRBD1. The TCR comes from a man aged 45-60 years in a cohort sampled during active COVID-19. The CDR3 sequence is CASSQAQGALWANTGELFF. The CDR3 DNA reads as TGTGCCAGCAGCCAAGCACAGGGGGCGTTGTGGGCGAACACCGGGGAGCTGTTTTTT.